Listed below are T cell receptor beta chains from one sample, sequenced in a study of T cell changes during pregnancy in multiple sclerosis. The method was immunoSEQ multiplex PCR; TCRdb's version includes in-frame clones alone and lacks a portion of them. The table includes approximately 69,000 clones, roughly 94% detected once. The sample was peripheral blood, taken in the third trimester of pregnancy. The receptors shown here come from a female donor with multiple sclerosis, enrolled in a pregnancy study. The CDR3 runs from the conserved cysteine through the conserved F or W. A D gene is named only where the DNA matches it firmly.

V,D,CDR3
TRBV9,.,CASSVVVQGAHRNTEAFF
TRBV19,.,CASSPLGTSTDTQYF
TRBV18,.,CASSPRGASYEQYF
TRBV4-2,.,CASSQGGGDNYGYTF
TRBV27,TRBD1,CASSFRDSSYNEQFF
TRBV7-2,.,CASGGGDNQPQHF
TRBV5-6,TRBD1,CASSWGQVPTYGYTF
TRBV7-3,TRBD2,CASSLSGGPKNIQYF
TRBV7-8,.,CASSIRAYEQYF
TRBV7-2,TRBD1,CASSLATGGIGELFF
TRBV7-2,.,CASSGTTYGYTF
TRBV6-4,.,CASSDSVETYNEQFF
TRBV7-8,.,CASSPHRKKNEKLFF
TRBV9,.,CASSVVSPGIGELFF
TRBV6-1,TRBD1,CASRDGQGWFQPQHF
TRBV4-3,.,CASSQDPLARSTDTQYF
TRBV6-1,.,CASSEQGMNTEAFF
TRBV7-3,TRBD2,CASSILSGYAQFF
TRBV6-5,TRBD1,CASSDRALNEKLFF
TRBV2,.,CASSEAWASGSPPHF
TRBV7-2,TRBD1,CASSSLILGGAGGYTF
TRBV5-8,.,CASSFGGYSYGYTF
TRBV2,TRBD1,CASSVGTGWNTF
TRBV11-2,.,CASSPGASGNTIYF
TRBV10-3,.,CAIRDGLGGTDEQFF
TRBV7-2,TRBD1,CASSQTGYGYTF
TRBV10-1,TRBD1,CASIRQGTYEQYF
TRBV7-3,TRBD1,CASSLLTGRANNEQFF
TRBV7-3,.,CASATGFSGETQYF
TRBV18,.,CASSPPVRDEQYF
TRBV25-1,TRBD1,CASSEGDRGEAFF
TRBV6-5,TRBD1,CASSYGRGRNRIGYTF
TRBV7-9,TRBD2,CASSRLAGYTDTQYF
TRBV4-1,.,CASSQDIVVAAFF
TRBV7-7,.,CASSLALRGTVGYTF
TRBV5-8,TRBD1,CASSSGDRPQETQYF
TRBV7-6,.,CASSLTRQGGYEQYF
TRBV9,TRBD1,CASSVGRTGRNEKLFF
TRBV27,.,CASSWLGGKPNNEQFF
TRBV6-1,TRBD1,CASAWTGDFYGYTF
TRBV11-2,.,CASSPGTPFEQYF
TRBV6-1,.,CASRDPTASPDTQYF
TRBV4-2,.,CASSQDRVINQPQHF
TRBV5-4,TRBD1,CASSLDRVDGKLFF
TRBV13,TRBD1,CASSQQGYNEKLFF
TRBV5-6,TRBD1,CASRAGTGRYEQYF
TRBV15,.,CATSRDSQGSEKLFF
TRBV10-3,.,CAIAEVKISGANVLTF
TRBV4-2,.,CASSQELGEKLFF
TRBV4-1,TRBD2,CASSQARGDRETQYF